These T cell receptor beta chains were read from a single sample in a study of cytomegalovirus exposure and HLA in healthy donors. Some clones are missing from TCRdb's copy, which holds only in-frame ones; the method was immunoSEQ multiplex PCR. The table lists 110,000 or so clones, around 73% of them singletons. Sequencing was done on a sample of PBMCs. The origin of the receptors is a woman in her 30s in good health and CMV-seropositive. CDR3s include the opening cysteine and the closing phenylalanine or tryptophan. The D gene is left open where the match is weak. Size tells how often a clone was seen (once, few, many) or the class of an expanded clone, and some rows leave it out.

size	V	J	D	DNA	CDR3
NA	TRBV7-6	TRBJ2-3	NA	TGTGCCAGCAGCGGGAGGACGGTGCAAGATACGCAGTATTTT	CASSGRTVQDTQYF
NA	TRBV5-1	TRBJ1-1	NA	TGCGCCAGCAGCTTGTCGACAGGGAACACTGAAGCTTTCTTT	CASSLSTGNTEAFF
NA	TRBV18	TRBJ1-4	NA	TGTGCCAGCTCACCCGGGATTCCCAATGAAAAACTGTTTTTT	CASSPGIPNEKLFF
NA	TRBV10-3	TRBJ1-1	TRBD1	TGTGCCATCAGTGGGACAGGGGGCCTGAACACTGAAGCTTTCTTT	CAISGTGGLNTEAFF
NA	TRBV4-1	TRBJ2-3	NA	TGCGCCAGCGGAACCCAAGCGGCTAGCACAGATACGCAGTATTTT	CASGTQAASTDTQYF
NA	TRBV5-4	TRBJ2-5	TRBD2	TGTGCCAGCAGCGTTACGGGGGGGCGAGAGACCCAGTACTTC	CASSVTGGRETQYF
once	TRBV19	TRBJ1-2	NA	TGTGCCAGTAGTATGAGGTCTGAAGGGGCCGATCCCTATGGCTACACCTTC	CASSMRSEGADPYGYTF
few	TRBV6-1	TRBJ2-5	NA	TGTGCCAGCAGTGACCCCCCGAGGGAGACCCAGTACTTC	CASSDPPRETQYF
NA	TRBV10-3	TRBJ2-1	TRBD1	TGTGCCATCAGTGTCTTTGATCGGACAGGGGGCAATGAGCAGTTCTTC	CAISVFDRTGGNEQFF
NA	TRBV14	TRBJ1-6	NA	TGTGCCAGCAGCCAAGGACTTCTTTCACCCCTCCACTTT	CASSQGLLSPLHF
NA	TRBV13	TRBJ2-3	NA	TGTGCCAGCAGCCTCGTAACAGCGGGGTATTTT	CASSLVTAGYF
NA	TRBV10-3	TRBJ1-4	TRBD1	TGTGCCATCTCGAAGACCGGGACAGGGTTTGAAAAACTGTTTTTT	CAISKTGTGFEKLFF
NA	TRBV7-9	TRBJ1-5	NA	TGTGCCAGCAGCCCGGAACCCCAGGGTTATGCGCCCCAGCATTTT	CASSPEPQGYAPQHF
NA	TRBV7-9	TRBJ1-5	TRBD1	TGTGCCAGCAGCTCTGGACAGGGGGGCCAGCCCCAGCATTTT	CASSSGQGGQPQHF
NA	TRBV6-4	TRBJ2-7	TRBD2	TGTGCCAGCAGCCGACGCCGGGGGGGCGAGCAGTACTTC	CASSRRRGGEQYF
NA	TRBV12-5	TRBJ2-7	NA	TGTGCTAGTGGCTCAGAAACATATCAGAATCCCTACGAGCAGTACTTC	CASGSETYQNPYEQYF
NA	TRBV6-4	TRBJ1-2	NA	TGTGCCAGCAGTGACGGGGGCAGTAACTATGGCTACACCTTC	CASSDGGSNYGYTF
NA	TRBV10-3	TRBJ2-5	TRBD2	TGTGCCATCAGTGAGTCCAACGGGGGGGAGACCCAGTACTTC	CAISESNGGETQYF
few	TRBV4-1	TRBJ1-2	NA	TGCGCCAGCAGCCCTAGGACAGTTGGCGACTATGGCTACACCTTC	CASSPRTVGDYGYTF
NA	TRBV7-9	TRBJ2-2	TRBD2	TGTGCCAGCAGCGATCTAGCGGGAGGGCAGACCGGGGAGCTGTTTTTT	CASSDLAGGQTGELFF
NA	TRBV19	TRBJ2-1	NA	TGTGCCAGTAGTACCCGGGACTCCGAGCAGTTCTTC	CASSTRDSEQFF
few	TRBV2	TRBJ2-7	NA	TGTTCTTGCAGGGAGGACGGGGCCTACGAGCAGTACTTC	CSCREDGAYEQYF
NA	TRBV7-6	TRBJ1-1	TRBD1	TGTGCCAGCAGCTCCCTCGGGACAGCCGTGAACACTGAAGCTTTCTTT	CASSSLGTAVNTEAFF
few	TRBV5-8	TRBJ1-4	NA	TGTGCCAGCAGTGCGCCCTCTAATGAAAAACTGTTTTTT	CASSAPSNEKLFF
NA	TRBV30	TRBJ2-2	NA	TGTGCCTGGAGGAGAGGAGTGAACACCGGGGAGCTGTTTTTT	CAWRRGVNTGELFF
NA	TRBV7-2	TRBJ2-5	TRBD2	TGTGCCAGCAGCTTTAGATTAGCGGGAATGGGAGAGACCCAGTACTTC	CASSFRLAGMGETQYF
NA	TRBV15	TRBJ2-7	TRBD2	TGTGCCACCAGCCCACCCGGGGGGAGGGGAACCTACGAGCAGTACTTC	CATSPPGGRGTYEQYF
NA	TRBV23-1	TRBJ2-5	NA	TGCCCTCCCGCCGAGCCCGGGGGACAAGAGACCCAGTACTTC	CPPAEPGGQETQYF
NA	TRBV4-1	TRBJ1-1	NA	TGCGCCAGCAGCCAAGCCCGGTTCAACACTGAAGCTTTCTTT	CASSQARFNTEAFF
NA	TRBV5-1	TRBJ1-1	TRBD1	TGCGCCAGCACCGCGGACAGGGGGAACACTGAAGCTTTCTTT	CASTADRGNTEAFF
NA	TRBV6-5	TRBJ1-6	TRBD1	TGTGCCAGCAGGTACAGGGGGTATCGAGATTCACCCCTCCACTTT	CASRYRGYRDSPLHF
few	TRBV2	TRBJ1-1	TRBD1	TGTGCCAGCAGGGAAACGGGACAGGGGGGCACTGAAGCTTTCTTT	CASRETGQGGTEAFF
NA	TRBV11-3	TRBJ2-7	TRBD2	TGTGCCAGCAGCGTGTTGGGACTAGCGGGAGCGGGAGAGCAGTACTTC	CASSVLGLAGAGEQYF
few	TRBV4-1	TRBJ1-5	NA	TGCGCCAGCAGCCAAGATCAGGTCAGGGTGGGCAATCAGCCCCAGCATTTT	CASSQDQVRVGNQPQHF
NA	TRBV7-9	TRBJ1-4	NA	TGTGCCAGCAGCCTCCGGCGGGAGTCAACTAATGAAAAACTGTTTTTT	CASSLRRESTNEKLFF
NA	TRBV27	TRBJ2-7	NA	TGTGCCAGCAGTTCCACAGGGTCTGTTACAGAGCAGTACTTC	CASSSTGSVTEQYF
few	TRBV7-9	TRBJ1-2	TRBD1	TGTGCCAGCAGCCAGGGGGCCGGCTATGGCTACACCTTC	CASSQGAGYGYTF
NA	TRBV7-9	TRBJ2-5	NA	TGTTCCAGCAGCTTACAGGCCCTGACCCAGTACTTC	CSSSLQALTQYF
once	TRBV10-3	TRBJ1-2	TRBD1	TGTGCCATCAGTGAATTAAATCCATTGGCGGGACAGGGGGCCCCAGGCTATGGCTACACCTTC	CAISELNPLAGQGAPGYGYTF
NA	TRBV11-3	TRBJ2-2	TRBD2	TGTGCCAGCAGCTTAGGAGGGAGGGCAGGCACCGGGGAGCTGTTTTTT	CASSLGGRAGTGELFF
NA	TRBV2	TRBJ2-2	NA	TGTGCCAGCACCCTGCGAGCGGGTGAAACCGGGGAGCTGTTTTTT	CASTLRAGETGELFF